These 11 T cell receptor beta chains were all obtained from the same sample, sequenced in a study of cytomegalovirus exposure and HLA in healthy donors (dated by TCRdb to between 2016 and 2019). The method behind the library was the immunoSEQ multiplex PCR assay. A mixture of 60 forward primers for TCR Vbeta segments and 13 reverse primers for TCR Jbeta segments was used in the multiplex PCR. TCRdb holds this immuneACCESS table with in-frame rearrangements only. Some clones are missing; in checked studies, unresolved V genes explain under half, and the rest has no known cause. This sample has under 300,000 clones in its table, and 80% to 95% of those were observed once. The ten largest clones capture about 1.5% of the sample. Sequences were obtained from PBMCs. The receptors here all came from a girl aged 2 to 10 in good health and CMV-seronegative.

The J gene is TRBJ2-1, the V gene TRBV11-2; 7 nucleotides match TRBD1. The CDR3 loop spans 12 amino acids. The V gene end was trimmed by 1 base and the J gene end by 13 bases; junction bases not matched to a gene: 4. CDR1 and CDR2 (germline): SGHAT, FQNNGV. The CDR3 is CASSLGTGLQFF. The CDR3 coding sequence is TGTGCCAGCAGCTTAGGGACAGGCCTACAGTTCTTC.

The V call is TRBV19, the J call TRBJ2-1; D may be TRBD1 (5 bases). V was clipped by 0 bases and J by 3 bases, with 9 bases between them. The CDR3 length is 15 residues. Germline lookup yields CDR1 LNHDA and CDR2 SQIVND (reference sequence). This chain's CDR3 is CASSIDRDLYNEQFF. The CDR3 DNA is TGTGCCAGTAGTATAGACAGGGATCTCTACAATGAGCAGTTCTTC.

The chain is built from TRBV11-2 and TRBJ2-3; 10 bases align to TRBD2. Germline V gene sequence: CDR1 SGHAT, CDR2 FQNNGV. Trimming took 5 bases from V and 4 from J; bases not matched to a gene: 3. This CDR3 spans 14 amino acids. CDR3 in DNA: TGTGCCAGCAGCCCAGCGGGGGGGGCAGATACGCAGTATTTT. Its protein is CASSPAGGADTQYF.

Only one count was recorded for this clone. The gene calls are TRBV7-8 and TRBJ2-3; TRBD2 matches at 9 bases. Germline values: CDR1 SGHVS, CDR2 FQNEAQ. The CDR3 runs 17 residues. The V and J ends lost 0 bases and 2 bases, in that order; junction bases with no gene match: 6. The CDR3 spells CASSLAPSGVFTDTQYF. The CDR3 coding sequence is TGTGCCAGCAGCTTAGCGCCTAGCGGGGTTTTCACAGATACGCAGTATTTT.

This chain joins TRBV7-6 and TRBJ2-1; 7 bases line up with TRBD1. Unmatched junction bases numbered 1, after V lost 4 bases and J lost 4 bases. CDR3 length equals 13 residues. Germline V gives CDR1 SGHVS, CDR2 FNYEAQ. CDR3 protein: CASSSGQYNEQFF. CDR3 in DNA: TGTGCCAGCAGCTCGGGACAGTACAATGAGCAGTTCTTC.

The chain uses TRBV19 and TRBJ2-7; D may be TRBD2 (5 bases). CDR1 is LNHDA, CDR2 SQIVND, per germline (reference sequence). V was pared by 5 bases and J by 5 bases, with 16 bases between. The CDR3 runs to 14 residues. Here the CDR3 reads CASSETSGLDEQYF. The CDR3 DNA reads as TGTGCCAGTAGTGAGACATCGGGGTTAGACGAGCAGTACTTC.

The chain has TRBV27 and TRBJ1-2, with D tentatively TRBD1 (6 bases). V was cut by 3 bases and J by 2 bases, with 19 bases left in between. Germline V CDR1 and CDR2: MNHEY, SMNVEV (reference sequence). The CDR3 runs to 17 residues. CDR3 nucleotide sequence: TGTGCCAGCAGTTTTAAGACAGGCGTAACCCACAACTATGGCTACACCTTC. As protein: CASSFKTGVTHNYGYTF.

This chain links TRBV6-5 with TRBJ2-7, with a possible D match to TRBD2 (9 bases). The CDR3 totals 15 residues. V was clipped by 6 bases and J by 6 bases, with 21 bases between them. The germline gives CDR1 MNHEY, CDR2 SVGAGI. The CDR3 region has the DNA TGTGCCAGCAGCCCAGGGGGCGGGAGGGCCGGCGAGCAGTACTTC. Protein product: CASSPGGGRAGEQYF.

Remarks on this clone: Other DNA sequences within the sample encode an identical CDR3. The chain uses TRBV7-9 and TRBJ1-1; D uncertain. Trimming stripped 3 bases from V and 0 bases from J, with 5 bases between. The CDR3 covers 13 residues. The germline V gene encodes CDR1 SEHNR and CDR2 FQNEAQ (reference sequence). The CDR3 reads CASSLEVNTEAFF. The CDR3 coding sequence is TGTGCCAGCAGCTTGGAGGTGAACACTGAAGCTTTCTTT.

The gene calls are TRBV7-3 and TRBJ2-7; tentatively, D is TRBD1 (6 bases). The germline gives CDR1 SGHTA, CDR2 FQGTGA. The CDR3 covers 14 residues. Trimming took off 1 base at V and 6 bases at J, with 13 bases between the two ends. The CDR3 DNA reads as TGTGCCAGCAGCTTAAATACAGGGAACACCGAGCAGTACTTC. Translated: CASSLNTGNTEQYF.

The chain couples TRBV7-6 to TRBJ2-6; D not resolved. The germline CDR1 and CDR2 sequences are SGHVS and FNYEAQ. Trimming left V 5 bases short and J 0 bases short, with 8 bases between. This CDR3 contains 15 residues. As DNA, the CDR3 is TGTGCCAGCAGCGTGTTCCTCTCTGGGGCCAACGTCCTGACTTTC. Translation gives CASSVFLSGANVLTF. The full variable domain, in which reference TRBV7-6 and TRBJ2-6 provide the parts outside the CDR3, is GAGVSQSPRYKVTKRGQDVALRCDPISGHVSLYWYRQALGQGPEFLTYFNYEAQQDKSGLPNDRFSAERPEGSISTLTIQRTEQRDSAMYRCASSVFLSGANVLTFGAGSRLTVL.